The entry below gives a single T cell receptor beta chain sequence along with its context. The record originates from a study of CD8+CD57+ T cells in acquired aplastic anemia. Study information: Mean DNA quantity obtained from sorted CD4+ and CD8+ cells was 3 to 4 ug.

Previously, flow cytometry had revealed CD8+CD57+ cell expansion in the patients chosen for sequencing. CDR3 and TCR beta VDJ profiling relied on a genomic DNA template. TCRdb re-called the reads through MiXCR, storing one row per CDR3 protein. The table lists about 190,000 distinct CDR3 sequences, 40% to 55% of them singletons. Trimming took 8 bases from V and 0 from J; bases not matched to a gene: 4. In germline, CDR1 is MGHRA, CDR2 YSYEKL. The CDR3 covers 16 residues. The sequenced sample was sorted CD4+, CD8+, or CD8+CD57+ T cells (not recorded which) from PBMCs. This receptor was obtained from a human donor with aplastic anemia. V gene TRBV4-1 combines with J gene TRBJ2-2; 12 nucleotides match TRBD2. CDR3 region: CASWTSGATNTGELFF. CDR3 DNA sequence: TGCGCCAGCTGGACTAGCGGGGCTACGAACACCGGGGAGCTGTTTTTT.